Shown below are 6 T cell receptor beta chains from a single sample sequenced in a study of cytomegalovirus exposure and HLA in healthy donors. Repertoires were generated with immunoSEQ multiplex PCR, while TCRdb's copy carries only in-frame clones and drops some. This sample carries about 150,000 clones, around 83% of them seen once, and the ten largest clones take approximately 2%. Sequences were obtained from PBMCs. These receptors were taken from a human donor in good health.

This rearrangement joins TRBV5-1 to TRBJ1-2; D possibly corresponds to TRBD1 (5 bases). Germline assignment: CDR1 SGHRS and CDR2 YFSETQ. The CDR3 has 13 amino acids. V was trimmed by 2 bases and J by 4 bases, leaving 9 bases between them. The CDR3 loop reads CASSFTGRYGYTF. CDR3 nucleotide sequence: TGCGCCAGCAGCTTTACAGGACGCTATGGCTACACCTTC.

The V gene is TRBV6-5, the J gene TRBJ2-7, with a possible D match to TRBD2 (6 bases). V lost 0 bases and J 2 bases, leaving 11 bases between the germline ends. CDR1 is MNHEY, CDR2 SVGAGI, per germline. CDR3 length: 15 residues. CDR3 DNA sequence: TGTGCCAGCAGTTACTCGGCGGCTAGCGCCTACGAGCAGTACTTC. Translated: CASSYSAASAYEQYF.

The count of this clone is one. V usage is TRBV9 and J usage is TRBJ2-5; maybe TRBD2 (5 bases). CDR3 size: 14 residues. V was cut by 4 bases and J by 5 bases, with 15 bases left in between. CDR1 and CDR2 from the germline V gene are SGDLS and YYNGEE. Here the CDR3 DNA reads TGTGCCAGCAGCAATCTAGCTCTCGGCGAGACCCAGTACTTC. Amino acids: CASSNLALGETQYF.

J is TRBJ2-3 and V is TRBV27, with D perhaps TRBD1 (5 bases). V lost 0 bases to trimming and J lost 8 bases, with 12 bases between them. The CDR3 totals 14 residues. From germline, CDR1 is MNHEY and CDR2 SMNVEV (reference sequence). CDR3 DNA: TGTGCCAGCAGTTTATCAGGGGTTACTGGTACGCAGTATTTT. Its translation: CASSLSGVTGTQYF.

V usage is TRBV7-9 and J usage is TRBJ2-1; 11 nucleotides agree with TRBD1. Germline V lookup: CDR1 SEHNR, CDR2 FQNEAQ (reference sequence). V was pared by 3 bases and J by 6 bases, with 4 bases of the junction left unmatched. CDR3 length: 15 residues. The CDR3 bases are TGTGCCAGCAGCTTTATGGGGACAGGGGGCAATGAGCAGTTCTTC. Translated, it gives CASSFMGTGGNEQFF. The variable domain in full, with the rest retrieved from reference TRBV7-9 and TRBJ2-1, is DTGVSQNPRHKITKRGQNVTFRCDPISEHNRLYWYRQTLGQGPEFLTYFQNEAQLEKSRLLSDRFSAERPKGSFSTLEIQRTEQGDSAMYLCASSFMGTGGNEQFFGPGTRLTVL.

V and J are TRBV4-2 and TRBJ1-1; no firm D call. Per the germline V gene, CDR1 is LGHNA and CDR2 is YNFKEQ. The length of the CDR3 is 14 residues. Trimming cost V 0 bases and J 3 bases, with 8 bases left between them. CDR3 nucleotide sequence: TGTGCCAGCAGCCAAGATGAGAGGGACACTGAAGCTTTCTTT. This sequence encodes CASSQDERDTEAFF.